This record concerns one TCR beta chain sequence. No antigen is known for it. The data are from a study of diagnostic markers for celiac disease (dated by TCRdb to about 2020). TCRdb shows the sequencer as Illumina MiSeq. Reprocessed by TCRdb, the reads give a single entry per CDR3 protein sequence, without DNA. The sample's table covers about 5,600 distinct CDR3 sequences. The top ten clones comprise 5.5% to 6% of the sample. Inclusive of the bounding cysteine and phenylalanine, the CDR3 is 16 residues long. DNA is not on record. CDR1 and CDR2, per the germline V gene (reference sequence), are SGHKS and YYEKEE.

The sequence is built from TRBV5-5 and TRBJ1-4; the TCRdb D gene call, TRBD1, has no DNA to confirm it. Sample: either unsorted cells or a sorted T cell fraction (not recorded which). The source is a human donor. This table probably holds off-target reads from a library built for another chain. The CDR3 amino acid sequence is: CASSPLSGTANEKLFF.